Following are 11 T cell receptor beta chains from one sample sequenced in a study of cytomegalovirus exposure and HLA in healthy donors. A multiplex PCR was run with 60 Vbeta primers and 13 Jbeta primers. Profiled with immunoSEQ multiplex PCR; TCRdb holds only in-frame clones, not every one. The sample has roughly 140,000 clones, roughly three quarters seen once. The sample was PBMCs. The receptors were gathered from a man between 60 and 70 years old in good health and CMV-seronegative.

This chain links TRBV10-3 with TRBJ1-1; 7 bases map to TRBD1. The junction had 6 bases not matched to a gene; V was cut back by 3 bases and J by 5 bases. Germline V gene lookup returns CDR1 ENHRY and CDR2 SYGVKD. CDR3 length equals 14 residues. CDR3 nucleotide sequence: TGTGCCATCAGTGACCCGACAGGGTTAACTGAAGCTTTCTTT. The encoded protein is CAISDPTGLTEAFF.

V gene TRBV2 combines with J gene TRBJ2-7; perhaps TRBD2 as D (5 bases). Germline V CDR1 and CDR2: SNHLY, FYNNEI. There are 14 residues in the CDR3. V was clipped by 4 bases and J by 1 base, with 11 bases between them. The CDR3 nucleotides read TGTGCCAGCAGTGGGACTTTTACTTCCTACGAGCAGTACTTC. This gives the protein CASSGTFTSYEQYF.

The chain has TRBV6-1 and TRBJ2-5; possibly TRBD2 for D (6 bases). V was clipped by 3 bases and J by 3 bases, with 17 bases between them. Germline V gene data show CDR1 as MNHNS and CDR2 as SASEGT. This CDR3 spans 16 amino acids. The CDR3 bases are TGTGCCAGCAGTGACTTCGCGGGGCGAAATGAAGAGACCCAGTACTTC. Its protein product is CASSDFAGRNEETQYF.

The chain has TRBV25-1 and TRBJ1-1; possibly TRBD1 for D (6 bases). Germline V gene data show CDR1 as MGHDK and CDR2 as SYGVNS. The CDR3 totals 15 residues. V lost 5 bases and J 4 bases, leaving 17 bases between the germline ends. The CDR3 region is CASSTLGGAVTEAFF. CDR3 DNA: TGTGCCAGCAGTACCCTAGGGGGGGCAGTCACTGAAGCTTTCTTT.

V is TRBV2 and J is TRBJ2-2; D is perhaps TRBD1 (6 bases). This CDR3 region has 14 residues. From germline, CDR1 is SNHLY and CDR2 FYNNEI. V was shortened by 10 bases and J by 3 bases, with 15 bases between the two germline ends. The CDR3 protein is CATAVGADTGELFF. The DNA for the CDR3 is TGTGCCACAGCGGTGGGGGCCGACACCGGGGAGCTGTTTTTT.

The chain employs TRBV14 and TRBJ1-3; TRBD1 matches 9 bases. CDR3 length: 17 amino acids. Germline CDR1 SGHDN, CDR2 FVKESK. Unmatched junction bases numbered 10, after V lost 6 bases and J lost 1 base. The CDR3 DNA follows: TGTGCCAGCAGATCGGGACAGGGTTATTTTTCTGGAAACACCATATATTTT. This gives the protein CASRSGQGYFSGNTIYF.

This clone is a singleton in its sample. The chain combines TRBV7-6 with TRBJ2-7; 11 nucleotides align to TRBD2. Looked up from germline, CDR1 is SGHVS and CDR2 is FNYEAQ. V shed 2 bases, J shed 7 bases, and the junction held 4 bases outside the gene matches. The CDR3 has 14 residues. The CDR3 is CASSLTSGSREQYF. The CDR3 DNA follows: TGTGCCAGCAGCTTAACTAGCGGGAGCCGGGAGCAGTACTTC.

The V gene is TRBV2, the J gene TRBJ2-4, with TRBD1 matching over 12 bases. Germline-derived CDR1 and CDR2 are SNHLY and FYNNEI. This CDR3 is 14 amino acids long. J was trimmed by 8 bases and V by 4 bases; bases with no gene match: 3. DNA for the CDR3: TGTGCCAGCAGTGTGGGACAGGGGGCTGACATTCAGTACTTC. Its translation: CASSVGQGADIQYF.

The chain recombines TRBV27 with TRBJ1-5; maybe TRBD1 (5 bases). V was shortened by 4 bases and J by 4 bases, with 5 bases between the two germline ends. CDR1 MNHEY and CDR2 SMNVEV come from the germline V gene (reference sequence). The length of the CDR3 is 12 residues. The CDR3 DNA follows: TGTGCCAGCAGTTCAGGGAATCAGCCCCAGCATTTT. Protein product: CASSSGNQPQHF.

The chain combines TRBV19 with TRBJ2-7; 10 bases are shared with TRBD2. Germline CDR1 reads LNHDA; CDR2 reads SQIVND (reference sequence). The CDR3 runs to 15 residues. Unmatched junction bases numbered 4, after V lost 4 bases and J lost 1 base. As DNA, the CDR3 is TGTGCCAGTAGTACCCTAGCGGGAGCATCCTACGAGCAGTACTTC. Its protein is CASSTLAGASYEQYF.

To note about this clone: This specimen includes other DNA sequences encoding the same CDR3. This chain joins TRBV19 and TRBJ2-5, with D perhaps TRBD1 (6 bases). The germline V and J ends were trimmed by 4 bases and 1 base, with 13 bases remaining between them. From germline, CDR1 is LNHDA and CDR2 SQIVND (reference sequence). The CDR3 contains 15 residues. The CDR3 region is CASSTSTGGQETQYF. The CDR3, as DNA: TGTGCCAGTAGTACCTCGACAGGAGGCCAAGAGACCCAGTACTTC. The entire variable domain, with the rest obtained from reference TRBV19 and TRBJ2-5, is as follows: DGGITQSPKYLFRKEGQNVTLSCEQNLNHDAMYWYRQDPGQGLRLIYYSQIVNDFQKGDIAEGYSVSREKKESFPLTVTSAQKNPTAFYLCASSTSTGGQETQYFGPGTRLLVL.